A single sample is the source of the 21 T cell receptor beta chains below, sequenced in a study of post-analysis software for immune sequencing data. Whole-study findings and limits: Five or six TRBV segments, TRBV5-6, TRBV5-1 and TRBV20-1 among them, were found more frequent in patients than controls.

These receptors' antigens are unknown. The authors incorporated unique molecular identifiers into the TCR beta cDNA libraries. MiXCR, run by TCRdb on the PCR reads, gives a single entry per CDR3 protein. The data show hundreds of thousands of distinct CDR3 sequences, 25% to 30% seen once. What was sequenced was blood. All receptors derive from a girl under 18 with multiple sclerosis.

This clonotype was seen repeatedly, ten times or more. One end of the junction is discordant with germline, which a read error may explain. The V and J genes are TRBV5-1 and TRBJ2-5; 14 positions match TRBD2. The CDR3 length is 16 residues. Germline V CDR1 and CDR2: SGHRS, YFSETQ. The CDR3 DNA is TGTGCCAGCAGCTCAGGGACTAGCGGGGGCCAAGAGACCCAGTACTTC. Its translation: CASSSGTSGGQETQYF.

This chain joins TRBV29-1 and TRBJ1-1, with 9 bases identical to TRBD1. Germline V gene sequence: CDR1 SQVTM, CDR2 ANQGSEA. Trimming at V came to 3 bases and at J to 3 bases, leaving 5 bases not matched to a gene. CDR3 length: 14 residues. The CDR3 region has the DNA TGCAGCGTTGAGCTGGGACAGGGTGACACTGAAGCTTTCTTT. It encodes CSVELGQGDTEAFF.

This clonotype was counted only a few times. At one end, the junction sequence differs from germline, possibly due to a read error. The chain carries TRBV28 and TRBJ2-1; D tentatively reads TRBD1 or TRBD2 (6 bases each). CDR3 length: 14 residues. Germline assignment: CDR1 MDHEN and CDR2 SYDVKM. The CDR3 DNA follows: TGTGCCAGCAGTTTAGGAGGGGGGATCAATGTGCAGTTCTTC. Translated, it gives CASSLGGGINVQFF.

Here the CDR3 DNA reads TGCAGTGCGATGAGGCTAGCGGGAGTCTTCACCGGGGAGCTGTTTTTT. Its protein product is CSAMRLAGVFTGELFF. The rearrangement joins TRBV20-1 to TRBJ2-2; 10 nucleotides agree with TRBD2. Germline CDR1 is DFQATT and CDR2 is SNEGSKA (reference sequence). Trimming cost V 6 bases and J 4 bases; bases outside gene matches: 11. The CDR3 has 16 residues.

The chain joins TRBV6-2 or TRBV6-3 to TRBJ2-1; D gene unclear. Trimming removed 6 bases at V and 10 bases at J, with 10 bases between. The CDR3 extends over 11 amino acids. Germline CDR1 MNHEY, CDR2 SVGEGT. The chain's CDR3 is CASSNSAEQFF. The CDR3 nucleotides read TGTGCCAGCAGCAATTCCGCAGAGCAGTTCTTC.

CDR3 bases: TGCGCCAGCAGCCAAGATTCGATCTCGGCTGGCGGTCAGCCCCAGCATTTT. Translated, it gives CASSQDSISAGGQPQHF. The V gene is TRBV4-1, the J gene TRBJ1-5, with D uncertain. The CDR3 contains 17 residues. CDR1 and CDR2 (germline): MGHRA, YSYEKL. Trimming removed 0 bases from V and 6 bases from J, with 18 bases in between.

This clonotype has only one observation. The chain combines TRBV7-9 with TRBJ2-1, with D perhaps matching TRBD2 (6 bases). The germline V gene has CDR1 SEHNR and CDR2 FQNEAQ (reference sequence). The CDR3 contains 16 residues. V dropped 2 bases and J dropped 2 bases, with 13 bases sitting between them. The CDR3 DNA is TGTGCCAGCAGCTTAAGGGACTCCGGAGCCTACAATGAGCAGTTCTTC. Its protein is CASSLRDSGAYNEQFF.

The genes are TRBV20-1 and TRBJ2-4; 7 nucleotides align to TRBD1. J lost 0 bases, V lost 4 bases, and 9 bases had no gene match. The CDR3 runs 16 residues. Germline CDR1 and CDR2: DFQATT and SNEGSKA (reference sequence). CDR3 nucleotide sequence: TGCAGTGCTATTAGGGACAGACTTCTAGCCAAAAACATTCAGTACTTC. Residues: CSAIRDRLLAKNIQYF.

This clonotype was found a few times. J is TRBJ2-1 and V is TRBV24-1, with D unclear. In germline, CDR1 is KGHDR, CDR2 SFDVKD. This CDR3 comprises 13 residues. V lost 4 bases to trimming and J lost 9 bases, with 12 bases between them. The CDR3 loop is CATSDQTRSEQFF. The CDR3 DNA follows: TGTGCCACCAGTGACCAGACACGAAGTGAGCAGTTCTTC.

A word on this clonotype: A much larger clone lies one base from this, so it may be a read error. This sequence joins TRBV28 and TRBJ2-5; D is unclear. This CDR3 region has 15 residues. CDR1 MDHEN and CDR2 SYDVKM come from the germline V gene. With 4 bases removed from V and 2 bases from J, the gap between germline ends came to 14 bases. The CDR3 region is CASSSWWELQETQYF. The DNA of the CDR3 is TGTGCCAGCAGTTCCTGGTGGGAACTACAAGAGACCCAGTACTTC.

The table lists this clonotype with a few counts. This rearrangement joins TRBV5-1 to TRBJ2-7; D is unresolved. Germline V gives CDR1 SGHRS, CDR2 YFSETQ. The CDR3 has 13 residues. The ends were cut back, 5 bases at V and 1 base at J, with 10 bases in the middle. CDR3 bases: TGCGCCAGCAGTCGGATGGGGTCCTACGAGCAGTACTTC. Its translation: CASSRMGSYEQYF.

Only a few counts were recorded for this clonotype. V gene TRBV28 combines with J gene TRBJ2-3; D may be TRBD1 (5 bases). CDR3 length: 14 residues. CDR1 is MDHEN and CDR2 is SYDVKM in the germline V gene. V was cut by 5 bases and J by 1 base, with 10 bases left in between. The chain's CDR3 is CASSGGHRTDTQYF. CDR3 sequence (DNA): TGTGCCAGCAGTGGCGGACACCGCACAGATACGCAGTATTTT.

This chain connects TRBV9 to TRBJ2-7; D gene ambiguous. Per germline, CDR1 SGDLS and CDR2 YYNGEE. There are 13 residues in the CDR3. V dropped 3 bases and J dropped 6 bases, with 13 bases sitting between them. CDR3 sequence: CASSESKFPEQYF. The CDR3 DNA follows: TGTGCCAGCAGCGAGTCCAAGTTTCCCGAGCAGTACTTC.

V and J are TRBV7-8 and TRBJ2-3; 7 nucleotides line up with TRBD2. Germline assignment: CDR1 SGHVS and CDR2 FQNEAQ. With V trimmed by 1 base and J by 2 bases, 6 bases remained unmatched. The CDR3 runs 16 residues. The CDR3 is CASSLGWSGATDTQYF. The CDR3 coding sequence is TGTGCCAGCAGCTTAGGTTGGAGCGGGGCCACAGATACGCAGTATTTT.

This chain joins TRBV14 and TRBJ2-1, with 9 bases aligning to TRBD2. The CDR3 sequence is 19 residues long. The V gene end was trimmed by 4 bases and the J gene end by 7 bases; junction bases not matched to a gene: 20. CDR1 SGHDN and CDR2 FVKESK come from the germline V gene. DNA for the CDR3: TGTGCCAGCAGCCTGGGCTGGGGGCAGACGCTAGCGGGACCGAATGAGCAGTTCTTC. Its protein product is CASSLGWGQTLAGPNEQFF.

The chain recombines TRBV7-9 with TRBJ1-1; D remains ambiguous. This CDR3 is 11 amino acids long. Looked up from germline, CDR1 is SEHNR and CDR2 is FQNEAQ (reference sequence). The V end lost 1 base, the J end lost 8 bases, and 5 bases lay between the germline ends. Here the CDR3 DNA reads TGTGCCAGCAGCTTAGTAGTGGAAGCTTTCTTT. Translation: CASSLVVEAFF. The full variable domain, its missing parts supplied by reference TRBV7-9 and TRBJ1-1, is DTGVSQNPRHKITKRGQNVTFRCDPISEHNRLYWYRQTLGQGPEFLTYFQNEAQLEKSRLLSDRFSAERPKGSFSTLEIQRTEQGDSAMYLCASSLVVEAFFGQGTRLTVV.

This clonotype was seen only a few times. Written as DNA, the CDR3 is TGCGCCAGCAGCTTGACAGGGGTGCATTCACCCCTCCACTTT. Residues: CASSLTGVHSPLHF. The chain has TRBV5-1 and TRBJ1-6, with 7 positions matching TRBD1. CDR3 size: 14 residues. The V and J ends lost 1 base and 8 bases, in that order; junction bases with no gene match: 3. Germline assignment: CDR1 SGHRS and CDR2 YFSETQ.

The chain carries TRBV5-5 and TRBJ1-1; 7 nucleotides agree with TRBD1. The CDR3 covers 14 residues. Per the germline V gene, CDR1 is SGHKS and CDR2 is YYEKEE (reference sequence). The junction had 5 bases not matched to a gene; V was cut back by 0 bases and J by 6 bases. The CDR3 coding sequence is TGTGCCAGCAGCTTGGCGGGGACAGTCCCTGAAGCTTTCTTT. This translates into CASSLAGTVPEAFF. The variable domain in full, completed from reference TRBV5-5 and TRBJ1-1, reads DAGVTQSPTHLIKTRGQQVTLRCSPISGHKSVSWYQQVLGQGPQFIFQYYEKEERGRGNFPDRFSARQFPNYSSELNVNALLLGDSALYLCASSLAGTVPEAFFGQGTRLTVV.

There are many counts of this clonotype. As DNA, the CDR3 is TGCAGCGTTCCCTCTTGGGGGGCAGAGACCCAGTACTTC. Translation: CSVPSWGAETQYF. This chain links TRBV29-1 with TRBJ2-5, with D perhaps matching TRBD1 or TRBD2 (6 bases each). V was trimmed by 5 bases and J by 4 bases, leaving 14 bases between them. Germline CDR1 SQVTM, CDR2 ANQGSEA. The CDR3 covers 13 residues.

This clonotype was detected a few times. J is TRBJ2-3 and V is TRBV7-2; D not resolved. V was pared by 2 bases and J by 0 bases, with 9 bases between. Germline loops: CDR1 SGHTA, CDR2 FQGNSA. The CDR3 totals 15 residues. CDR3 amino acids: CASSLWLTSTDTQYF. The CDR3 DNA sequence: TGTGCCAGCAGCTTATGGCTCACAAGCACAGATACGCAGTATTTT.

There are a few counts of this clonotype. V and J are TRBV5-1 and TRBJ2-4, with D tentatively TRBD2 (6 bases). Germline values: CDR1 SGHRS, CDR2 YFSETQ. This CDR3 has 14 amino acids. Trimming removed 4 bases from V and 11 bases from J, with 19 bases in between. CDR3 nucleotide sequence: TGCGCCAGCAGCACCCGGGACTCCCTCGGCGTTCAGTACTTC. It is translated as CASSTRDSLGVQYF.